These 20 T cell receptor beta chains were sequenced from one sample in a study of T cell repertoires in cytomegalovirus infection. TCRdb re-called the reads through MiXCR, storing one row per CDR3 protein. Seen here are about 240,000 distinct CDR3 sequences, 6.5% observed once, and the top ten hold more than 5.5%. The sample consisted of PBMCs. The receptors were sampled from a human donor in good health (CMV status not recorded). Some clones in this sample may be carry-over from other donors' samples.

This clonotype was picked up many times. The V call is TRBV14, the J call TRBJ2-1, with D possibly matching TRBD2 (5 bases). Germline CDR1 SGHDN, CDR2 FVKESK. This CDR3 contains 13 residues. Between the trimmed V and J ends, which lost 4 bases and 6 bases, there was a span of 10 bases. CDR3 in amino acids: CASSPWETNEQFF. CDR3 nucleotide sequence: TGTGCCAGCAGCCCCTGGGAGACCAATGAGCAGTTCTTC. Full variable domain (remainder filled in from reference TRBV14 and TRBJ2-1): EAGVTQFPSHSVIEKGQTVTLRCDPISGHDNLYWYRRVMGKEIKFLLHFVKESKQDESGMPNNRFLAERTGGTYSTLKVQPAELEDSGVYFCASSPWETNEQFFGPGTRLTVL.

This clonotype was found a few times. The J gene is TRBJ1-1, the V gene TRBV6-2 or TRBV6-3; D is perhaps TRBD1 (5 bases). Germline values: CDR1 MNHEY, CDR2 SVGEGT. The CDR3 spans 15 residues. Trimming stripped 5 bases from V and 4 bases from J, with 17 bases between. CDR3 region: CASSPFRGGSTEAFF. The CDR3, as DNA: TGTGCCAGCAGTCCTTTCCGGGGGGGGAGCACTGAAGCTTTCTTT.

This clonotype was seen at least ten times. The gene calls are TRBV12-3 or TRBV12-4 and TRBJ1-1; D not certain. This CDR3 region has 14 residues. V lost 6 bases and J 4 bases, leaving 15 bases between the germline ends. CDR3 bases: TGTGCCAGCAGCACGACCGGGTCTGGCACTGAAGCTTTCTTT. It specifies CASSTTGSGTEAFF.

The sample holds many counts of this clonotype. The genes are TRBV4-2 and TRBJ1-6; D gene uncertain. V was clipped by 0 bases and J by 7 bases, with 13 bases between them. The CDR3 runs 16 residues. CDR1 LGHNA and CDR2 YNFKEQ come from the germline V gene. The CDR3 loop is CASSQERARRNSPLHF. The CDR3 coding sequence is TGTGCCAGCAGCCAAGAGAGGGCACGGAGGAATTCACCCCTCCACTTT.

This clonotype was picked up many times. The V gene is TRBV20-1, the J gene TRBJ2-1, with D uncertain. The length of the CDR3 is 15 residues. Germline-derived CDR1 and CDR2 are DFQATT and SNEGSKA (reference sequence). Trimming took off 3 bases at V and 6 bases at J, with 18 bases between the two ends. DNA of the CDR3: TGCAGTGCTAGTAGATGGGCAGTGGAGAGCAATGAGCAGTTCTTC. Translating gives CSASRWAVESNEQFF.

This clonotype was found many times. The rearrangement uses TRBV2 and TRBJ1-2; no clear D gene. CDR3 length equals 14 residues. The germline gives CDR1 SNHLY, CDR2 FYNNEI. V lost 2 bases, J lost 5 bases, and 12 bases lay in between. CDR3: CASSEMGREYGYTF. The DNA of the CDR3 is TGTGCCAGCAGTGAAATGGGTCGGGAATATGGCTACACCTTC. The full variable domain, completed using reference TRBV2 and TRBJ1-2, is EPEVTQTPSHQVTQMGQEVILRCVPISNHLYFYWYRQILGQKVEFLVSFYNNEISEKSEIFDDQFSVERPDGSNFTLKIRSTKLEDSAMYFCASSEMGREYGYTFGSGTRLTVV.

This clonotype was counted at least ten times. The chain is built from TRBV29-1 and TRBJ1-5; 9 bases fit TRBD1. The CDR3 consists of 13 residues. Unmatched junction bases numbered 7, after V lost 6 bases and J lost 7 bases. Germline V gene lookup returns CDR1 SQVTM and CDR2 ANQGSEA. The CDR3 DNA is TGCAGCGTGGGACAGGGTCAGGGGCAGCCCCAGCATTTT. This encodes CSVGQGQGQPQHF.

J is TRBJ2-1 and V is TRBV3-1, with D possibly TRBD2 on 5 matching bases. Germline V gene lookup returns CDR1 LGHDT and CDR2 YNNKEL (reference sequence). The CDR3 is 13 residues long. With 4 bases removed from V and 7 bases from J, the gap between germline ends came to 11 bases. Written as DNA, the CDR3 is TGTGCCAGCAGCCCGGACTCCCGGAATGAGCAGTTCTTC. Amino acids: CASSPDSRNEQFF.

This clonotype was observed at least ten times. This chain uses TRBV28 with TRBJ2-3, with 7 bases lining up with TRBD1. Germline assignment: CDR1 MDHEN and CDR2 SYDVKM. The trim removed 7 bases at V and 9 bases at J, leaving 4 bases unmatched. This CDR3 has 11 residues. CDR3 DNA: TGTGCCAGCAAGGGACAGACCACGCAGTATTTT. This sequence encodes CASKGQTTQYF.

In its sample, this clonotype was seen many times. The V call is TRBV5-1, the J call TRBJ2-4; D is possibly TRBD2 (5 bases). Germline V gene lookup returns CDR1 SGHRS and CDR2 YFSETQ. V was cut by 0 bases and J by 0 bases, with 10 bases left in between. The CDR3 runs to 16 residues. This CDR3 is CASSLDEGPAKNIQYF. For the CDR3, the DNA is TGCGCCAGCAGCTTGGACGAGGGCCCAGCCAAAAACATTCAGTACTTC.

This clonotype appeared many times. CDR3 sequence: CASSLEWNEKLFF. In nucleotides, the CDR3 is TGTGCCAGCAGCTTAGAATGGAATGAAAAACTGTTTTTT. V and J are TRBV7-2 and TRBJ1-4; D not resolved. The CDR3 runs to 13 residues. Germline V CDR1 and CDR2: SGHTA, FQGNSA. V was pared by 1 base and J by 5 bases, with 5 bases between.

This clonotype occurred many times. This chain uses TRBV29-1 with TRBJ2-1; D gene unclear. Germline V gene data show CDR1 as SQVTM and CDR2 as ANQGSEA. Trimming pared 5 bases from V and 0 bases from J, leaving 11 bases between. CDR3 length: 14 residues. The CDR3 reads CSVQAESSYNEQFF. The CDR3 nucleotides are TGCAGCGTTCAAGCTGAGAGCTCCTACAATGAGCAGTTCTTC.

The sample holds many counts of this clonotype. The genes are TRBV10-3 and TRBJ1-6; no definite D call. The CDR3 is 15 amino acids. V lost 11 bases and J lost 0, with 14 bases in between. Looked up from germline, CDR1 is ENHRY and CDR2 is SYGVKD. CDR3 amino acids: CAAKDGSSYNSPLHF. The DNA of the CDR3 is TGTGCCGCCAAGGACGGGAGCTCCTATAATTCACCCCTCCACTTT.

This clonotype was counted between two and nine times. The chain is built from TRBV28 and TRBJ1-3; no definite D call. The CDR3 totals 13 residues. V was cut by 10 bases and J by 0 bases, with 10 bases left in between. Germline-derived CDR1 and CDR2 are MDHEN and SYDVKM. CDR3 DNA: TGTGCCACCGCCCCTTTCTCTGGAAACACCATATATTTT. Translated: CATAPFSGNTIYF.

In this sample, this clonotype turned up a few times. The CDR3 sequence is CASSFQGGAAEQYF. The CDR3, as DNA: TGTGCCAGCAGTTTTCAAGGGGGGGCCGCCGAGCAGTACTTC. The V call is TRBV28, the J call TRBJ2-7; D is possibly TRBD2 (7 bases). CDR1 is MDHEN and CDR2 is SYDVKM in the germline V gene. V was cut by 3 bases and J by 6 bases, with 15 bases left in between. This CDR3 spans 14 amino acids.

This clonotype was counted many times. The chain combines TRBV7-2 with TRBJ2-3; D is perhaps TRBD1 (6 bases). Trimming shortened V by 5 bases and J by 4 bases, and 31 bases separated the two germline ends. The germline CDR1 and CDR2 sequences are SGHTA and FQGNSA. This CDR3 spans 20 amino acids. CDR3 protein: CASSLLGASTGTNPADTQYF. Here the CDR3 DNA reads TGTGCCAGCAGCCTGTTAGGGGCCTCTACCGGGACAAATCCCGCAGATACGCAGTATTTT.

This clonotype was observed many times. The V gene is TRBV29-1, the J gene TRBJ2-1, with 13 bases fitting TRBD2. Germline V CDR1 and CDR2: SQVTM, ANQGSEA. The junction had 9 bases not matched to a gene; V was cut back by 4 bases and J by 0 bases. This CDR3 has 18 amino acids. CDR3: CSVAGRLAGGPSYNEQFF. CDR3 DNA: TGCAGCGTTGCCGGGCGACTAGCGGGGGGTCCCTCCTACAATGAGCAGTTCTTC.

This clonotype showed up many times. The CDR3 reads CASSSTKSTDTQYF. The DNA of the CDR3 is TGTGCCAGCAGCTCCACGAAGAGCACAGATACGCAGTATTTT. V and J are TRBV25-1 and TRBJ2-3; no clear D gene. Germline V CDR1 and CDR2: MGHDK, SYGVNS. V lost 6 bases to trimming and J lost 0 bases, with 10 bases between them. The CDR3 extends over 14 amino acids.

This clonotype appeared many times. The gene calls are TRBV20-1 and TRBJ2-2; 7 bases line up with TRBD2. CDR3 length: 14 residues. The V and J ends lost 6 bases and 4 bases, in that order; junction bases with no gene match: 8. Germline CDR1 and CDR2: DFQATT and SNEGSKA (reference sequence). Here the CDR3 reads CSASRAGSTGELFF. The CDR3 bases are TGCAGTGCCAGTAGAGCGGGGAGCACCGGGGAGCTGTTTTTT.

The V call is TRBV12-3 or TRBV12-4, the J call TRBJ1-5; no reliable D call. This CDR3 contains 14 residues. V was cut by 5 bases and J by 3 bases, with 11 bases left in between. The CDR3: CASSVSGPNQPQHF. The CDR3 bases are TGTGCCAGCAGTGTTTCAGGTCCCAATCAGCCCCAGCATTTT.